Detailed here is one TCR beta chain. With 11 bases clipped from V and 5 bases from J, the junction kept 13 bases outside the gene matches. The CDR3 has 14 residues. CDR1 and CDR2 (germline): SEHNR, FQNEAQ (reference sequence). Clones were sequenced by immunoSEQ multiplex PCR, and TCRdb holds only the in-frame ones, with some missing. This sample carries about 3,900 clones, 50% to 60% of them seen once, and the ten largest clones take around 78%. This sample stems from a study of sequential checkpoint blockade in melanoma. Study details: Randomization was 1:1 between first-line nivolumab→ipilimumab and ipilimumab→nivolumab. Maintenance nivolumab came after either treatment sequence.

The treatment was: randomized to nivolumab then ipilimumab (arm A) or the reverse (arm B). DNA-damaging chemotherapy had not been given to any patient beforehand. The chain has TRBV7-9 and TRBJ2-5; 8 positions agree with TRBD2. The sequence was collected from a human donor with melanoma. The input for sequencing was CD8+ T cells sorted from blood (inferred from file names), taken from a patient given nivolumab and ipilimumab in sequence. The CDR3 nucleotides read TGTGCCCTGCCGGGCGGGAGGCCTCAGGAGACCCAGTACTTC. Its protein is CALPGGRPQETQYF.